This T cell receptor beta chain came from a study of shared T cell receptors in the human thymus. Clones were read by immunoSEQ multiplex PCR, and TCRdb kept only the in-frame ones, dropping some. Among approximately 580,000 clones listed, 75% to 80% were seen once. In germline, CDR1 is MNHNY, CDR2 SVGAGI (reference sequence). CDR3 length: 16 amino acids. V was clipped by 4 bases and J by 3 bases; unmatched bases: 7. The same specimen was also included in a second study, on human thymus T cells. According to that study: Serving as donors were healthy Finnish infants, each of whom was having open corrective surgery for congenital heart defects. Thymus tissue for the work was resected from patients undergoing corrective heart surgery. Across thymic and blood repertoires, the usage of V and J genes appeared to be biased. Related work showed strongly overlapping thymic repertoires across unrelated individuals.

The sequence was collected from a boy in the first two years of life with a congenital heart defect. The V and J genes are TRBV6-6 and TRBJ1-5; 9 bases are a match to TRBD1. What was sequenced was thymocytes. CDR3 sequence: CASSCPRDRDNQPQHF. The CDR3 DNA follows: TGTGCCAGCAGTTGCCCCCGGGACAGGGACAATCAGCCCCAGCATTTT.